This T cell receptor beta chain comes out of a study of blood T cells in healthy people across ages (dated by TCRdb to about 2015). With regard to the full study: In model experiments, template switching captured about one uniquely barcoded TCR beta cDNA molecule for every two T cells. Age-related changes in TCR beta repertoire diversity were measured in the study by deep sequencing normalized with unique cDNA molecular identifiers. Donors were grouped into four age groups: young (average 16 years), middle-aged (approximately 41), aged (around 60) and long-lived (about 82). Donors of different ages were randomly distributed across sequencing lanes to avoid experimental bias. For two donors (one aged 18 to 30 and one aged 80 or older), the study analyzed two additional independent replicas of 1 million unique cDNA reads from the same blood draw.

The study at large found these results: Since profiling was done on bulk unsorted PBMCs, naive and antigen-experienced compartments could not be conclusively compared. Estimates of total diversity from one million sequenced T cells were regarded as lower bounds and underestimates. Because the CMV infection status of the donors was unknown, age-related changes in expanded clonotypes may potentially have been confounded. Compared with the aged group, the long-lived group had more naive CD4+ T cells, fewer expanded clones and increased TCR diversity, a pattern suggesting age selection. Observed TCR beta diversity per million T cells fell roughly linearly with age, and a significant reduction was already apparent by age about 36. There was a strong correlation between observed TCR beta diversity and the percentage of naive T cells measured by flow cytometry.

From the cysteine through the phenylalanine, the CDR3 covers 16 amino acids. Of the read, only the CDR3 DNA is kept; its 48 bases are in frame from base 1. Trimming takes 1 base off V and 3 bases off J; junction bases not matched to a gene: 9. The germline V gene gives CDR1 as MNHEY and CDR2 as SVGEGT. Systemically healthy Caucasian individuals from Russia, some 38 in total and aged 6 to 90 years, were included as donors. Roughly 9 milliliters of peripheral blood were drawn from each donor into EDTA-treated Vacutainer tubes. Ficoll-Paque density-gradient centrifugation was used to isolate PBMCs, with at least 6.5 million per sample. Trizol reagent was used to extract total RNA from the PBMCs, yielding at least 5.5 micrograms per sample. Naive CD45RAhigh/CD27high T cell percentages were measured by flow cytometry on a PBMC aliquot from every donor. Receptors were amplified or captured by 5' RACE. Instrument used: Illumina HiSeq 2500. A second PCR of about 7 to 12 cycles was run with a J-beta primer mix and a sample-barcoded 5' primer. Each TCR beta cDNA molecule received a unique molecular identifier from a template-switch 5' adaptor carrying 12 random nucleotides. Each sample yielded at least 2.5 million CDR3-containing paired-end reads. The Mint cDNA synthesis kit, primed by a TRBC-specific oligonucleotide, was used to synthesize first-strand cDNA from all RNA. All cDNA was treated with uracil-DNA glycosylase and then went through a first 18-cycle PCR with the universal primers M1SS and BC2_uni_R. The authors' analysis ran thus. Each sample was normalized by randomly selecting 1 million high-quality reads, each carrying a distinct molecular identifier. Reads sharing molecular identifiers were discarded rather than binned into consensus sequences. MiTCR, with a Q25 quality threshold and the strictest error-elimination algorithm, was used for CDR3 identification, clonotype clustering and error correction. A nonparametric unseen species model with Euler transformation was used to estimate a lower bound on total TCR beta diversity. The public reads were reanalyzed by TCRdb: fastp trimming at Q25, MiXCR alignment, in-frame beta chains only. Every CDR3 protein is listed once, alongside the most common genes and DNA of its rows. The V and J calls were not made by the authors but by TCRdb's processing. The sample profile shows roughly 500,000 distinct CDR3 sequences; roughly 29% of them were found once. The ten largest clones represent around 18% of the sample.

Turning to this clonotype: Its antigen target is currently unknown. No much larger clone exists at a distance of one base, and base qualities are not known.

Sequenced sample: blood. The origin of this receptor is a woman in her 70s in good health. The V and J segments used are TRBV6-2 or TRBV6-3 and TRBJ2-7, with TRBD1 matching 7 junction bases. The CDR3 region has the sequence CASSYFYPGQNYEQYF. The DNA is TGTGCCAGCAGTTACTTCTATCCGGGACAGAACTACGAGCAGTACTTC.